This record concerns one TCR beta chain sequence. Its antigen remains unidentified. These data are taken from a study of blood T cells in healthy people across ages. Study summary: About one barcoded TCR beta cDNA was captured per two T cells. Broader study findings: Investigators viewed diversity estimates from one million T cells as underestimates, the study reported. Percentage of naive T cells showed a strong correlation with TCR beta diversity.

A J-beta primer mix and a sample-barcoded 5' primer were used in a second PCR of roughly 7 to 12 cycles. One entry per CDR3 protein results from TCRdb running MiXCR on the 5' RACE reads. The data contain 800,000 or so distinct CDR3 sequences, around 45% of them seen just once; the ten biggest clones take up roughly 18%. Per the germline V gene, CDR1 is MDHEN and CDR2 is SYDVKM. CDR3 length: 13 residues. The trim removed 7 bases at V and 0 bases at J, leaving 2 bases unmatched. This chain connects TRBV28 to TRBJ1-1, with 7 positions matching TRBD1. What was sequenced was blood. This clonotype was sampled from a man older than 75 in good health. The CDR3 spells CASKGQLNTEAFF. CDR3 DNA sequence: TGTGCCAGCAAGGGACAGTTGAACACTGAAGCTTTCTTT.